This record covers a single T cell receptor beta chain. Its specificity is unknown. Germline V gene lookup returns CDR1 SGDLS and CDR2 YYNGEE. The CDR3 contains 14 residues. V lost 3 bases, J lost 0 bases, and 10 bases lay in between. The data are from a study of cytomegalovirus exposure and HLA in healthy donors. Turning to the study itself: In an early release, HLA-typed donors contributed about 79 million unique TCR sequences. General observations from the study: Only CMV serostatus was available as immune exposure information. Excluded: some indistinguishable V segments such as TRBV6-2 and TRBV6-3. Later analysis identified several of the most significant clusters that appeared linked to common viral pathogens.

PCR was performed using 60 Vbeta and 13 Jbeta primers. This table comes from immunoSEQ multiplex PCR, and its TCRdb copy is limited to in-frame clones, with some not included. The table has around 180,000 clones, 79% seen once. The sequenced material came from PBMCs. V usage is TRBV9 and J usage is TRBJ2-7; D perhaps matches TRBD1 (6 bases). This sequence originates from a woman in her forties in good health and CMV-seronegative. The CDR3 here is CASSAQGVSYEQYF. Here the CDR3 DNA reads TGTGCCAGCAGCGCACAGGGTGTCTCCTACGAGCAGTACTTC.